The next 5 T cell receptor beta chains were all read from a single sample in a study of CD8 T cells in ankylosing spondylitis. From the 5' RACE reads, TCRdb called clonotypes with MiXCR, one entry per CDR3 protein. The table includes more than 250,000 distinct CDR3 sequences, roughly 11% detected once. Sequenced material: blood, either unsorted or a sorted T cell fraction (not recorded which). These receptors all come from a female donor with ankylosing spondylitis or in good health (not recorded which).

This clonotype has ten or more counts. This sequence joins TRBV5-1 and TRBJ2-2, with D possibly matching TRBD2 (6 bases). This CDR3 contains 15 residues. V gave up 4 bases and J gave up 6 bases, with 16 bases separating them. Looked up from germline, CDR1 is SGHRS and CDR2 is YFSETQ. CDR3 amino acids: CASSTKEGYSGELFF. The DNA for the CDR3 is TGCGCCAGCAGCACGAAGGAGGGTTATTCCGGGGAGCTGTTTTTT.

This clonotype was detected ten times or more. The V gene is TRBV27, the J gene TRBJ2-7; the match to TRBD2 covers 8 bases. Germline V lookup: CDR1 MNHEY, CDR2 SMNVEV (reference sequence). This CDR3 contains 20 residues. The trim removed 2 bases at V and 0 bases at J, leaving 18 bases unmatched. CDR3 sequence reads: CASSLRAPASGSVSSYEQYF. The CDR3 region has the DNA TGTGCCAGCAGTTTACGGGCCCCTGCCAGCGGGAGCGTTAGCTCCTACGAGCAGTACTTC.

In this sample, this clonotype turned up many times. This chain connects TRBV7-9 to TRBJ2-2, with D unresolved. Germline-derived CDR1 and CDR2 are SEHNR and FQNEAQ (reference sequence). CDR3 length equals 12 residues. The V gene lost 8 bases and the J gene lost 1 base, with 5 bases spanning the gap. Here the CDR3 DNA reads TGTGCCAGCGGCCAGAACACCGGGGAGCTGTTTTTT. Residues: CASGQNTGELFF.

This clonotype occurred many times. The V and J genes are TRBV20-1 and TRBJ2-1, with 11 positions matching TRBD2. The CDR3 contains 17 residues. V gave up 3 bases and J gave up 0 bases; unmatched junction bases: 7. Germline V gives CDR1 DFQATT, CDR2 SNEGSKA (reference sequence). The CDR3 nucleotides read TGCAGTGCTAGTACCCTTAGCGGGGGGGCCTCCTACAATGAGCAGTTCTTC. Encoded protein: CSASTLSGGASYNEQFF.

This clonotype was detected a few times. CDR3 loop: CASSYSSGRAGNEQFF. CDR3 coding DNA: TGTGCCAGCAGTTACTCTAGCGGGAGGGCGGGCAATGAGCAGTTCTTC. This sequence joins TRBV11-2 and TRBJ2-1; 12 bases are shared with TRBD2. V shed 6 bases, J shed 6 bases, and the junction held 9 bases outside the gene matches. Germline CDR1 reads SGHAT; CDR2 reads FQNNGV. The CDR3 totals 16 residues.